This T cell receptor (beta chain) appears in the sequencing data of a study of graft-versus-host responses after intestinal transplantation. Study-level information: Uniformly, recipients were administered anti-thymocyte globulin induction with subsequent tacrolimus and steroids for 3 to 4 years. General study points: Within the allografts of patients who had graft-donor T cell macrochimerism, graft-versus-host to host-versus-graft clonal ratios were high. Early post-transplant HvG declines tracked with peak circulating GvH clone levels.

As to this clone: Its antigen is not identified.

Measured with immunoSEQ multiplex PCR; TCRdb has only the in-frame clones, and not every one. The top ten hold roughly 0.83% of the sample, which has 84,000 or so clones, about four fifths seen once. V was clipped by 5 bases and J by 2 bases, with 13 bases between them. The CDR3 is made up of 14 amino acids. Germline values: CDR1 MNHNS, CDR2 SASEGT. This clonotype was obtained from a human donor who received an intestinal transplant. The source was unstimulated CD4+ T cells sorted from spleen or lymph node cells, collected before intestinal transplant. The chain employs TRBV6-1 and TRBJ2-7; weak D call: TRBD1 (5 bases). For the CDR3, the DNA is TGTGCCAGCAGTATCGGTGGCAGGGCCTACGAGCAGTACTTC. Its translation is CASSIGGRAYEQYF.